These 3 T cell receptor beta chains were sequenced from one sample in a study of radiotherapy plus CTLA-4 blockade in lung cancer. The assay was immunoSEQ multiplex PCR, and TCRdb's table has in-frame clones only and misses some. The sample contains roughly 50,000 clones, around nine tenths of which appear only once. Sequenced here: peripheral blood, sampled from a patient treated with radiotherapy plus ipilimumab. The receptor set was obtained from a human donor with non-small cell lung cancer whose response to radiotherapy plus ipilimumab could not be evaluated.

This chain connects TRBV13 to TRBJ2-7, with D possibly matching TRBD1 (5 bases). Trimming shortened V by 6 bases and J by 3 bases, and 15 bases separated the two germline ends. Germline CDR1 and CDR2: PRHDT and FYEKMQ (reference sequence). CDR3 length equals 14 residues. The CDR3 is CASSYLTDRYEQYF. The CDR3 nucleotides are TGTGCCAGCAGTTACTTGACAGATCGCTACGAGCAGTACTTC.

The rearrangement links TRBV4-3 to TRBJ1-2; 8 nucleotides align to TRBD1. The CDR3 is 15 residues long. Germline V gene sequence: CDR1 LGHNA, CDR2 YSLEER. V gave up 1 base and J gave up 8 bases; unmatched junction bases: 9. CDR3 DNA: TGCGCCAGCAGCCAAGTAACAGGGGGACCTCTGGGCTACACCTTC. This gives the protein CASSQVTGGPLGYTF.

The chain joins TRBV19 to TRBJ1-3; 7 nucleotides align to TRBD1. The CDR3 spans 17 residues. Trimming at V came to 5 bases and at J to 0 bases, leaving 10 bases not matched to a gene. Germline V gene data show CDR1 as LNHDA and CDR2 as SQIVND (reference sequence). Here the CDR3 reads CASSVTGPLLSGNTIYF. The DNA for the CDR3 is TGTGCCAGTAGTGTGACAGGGCCTCTACTCTCTGGAAACACCATATATTTT.